The source of this T cell receptor beta chain is a study of cytomegalovirus exposure and HLA in healthy donors. The PCR used 60 Vbeta and 13 Jbeta primers. Profiling relied on immunoSEQ multiplex PCR, and the TCRdb table lists in-frame clones only, not all of them. This table has 57,000 or so clones, about 80% appearing once. Per germline, CDR1 GTSNPN and CDR2 SVGIG (reference sequence). CDR3 size: 14 residues. Deletions cut 5 bases from V and 3 bases from J, with 17 bases between. The rearrangement links TRBV30 to TRBJ2-7, with a possible D match to TRBD2 (5 bases). This sequence was found in a man between 50 and 59 years old in good health and CMV-seropositive. The specimen was PBMCs. CDR3 protein: CAWAPLPRGYEQYF. Here the CDR3 DNA reads TGTGCCTGGGCCCCCCTCCCACGGGGCTACGAGCAGTACTTC.